The clone carrying this T cell receptor beta chain was seen a few times. No antigen is known for it. TCRdb used MiXCR to reprocess the 5' RACE reads, holding one entry per CDR3 protein. The top ten clones hold about 15% of a sample with 150,000 to 250,000 distinct CDR3 sequences, about 13% of them seen once. The data are from a study of CD8 T cells in ankylosing spondylitis. General study points: The study identified a TCR beta motif of roughly eight highly homologous variants that appeared characteristic of ankylosing spondylitis blood.

The V end lost 6 bases, the J end lost 2 bases, and 19 bases lay between the germline ends. Germline V gene sequence: CDR1 SQVTM, CDR2 ANQGSEA. The CDR3 totals 15 residues. The chain uses TRBV29-1 and TRBJ1-2; D might be TRBD1 (5 bases). Specimen: blood, either unsorted or a sorted T cell fraction (not recorded which). The receptor was isolated from a male donor with ankylosing spondylitis or in good health (not recorded which). The CDR3 DNA reads as TGCAGCGTCTTCGCTGGGGGTTCCCCGAACTATGGCTACACCTTC. Protein sequence: CSVFAGGSPNYGYTF. The full variable domain, with the rest looked up from reference TRBV29-1 and TRBJ1-2, is SAVISQKPSRDICQRGTSLTIQCQVDSQVTMMFWYRQQPGQSLTLIATANQGSEATYESGFVIDKFPISRPNLTFSTLTVSNMSPEDSSIYLCSVFAGGSPNYGYTFGSGTRLTVV.